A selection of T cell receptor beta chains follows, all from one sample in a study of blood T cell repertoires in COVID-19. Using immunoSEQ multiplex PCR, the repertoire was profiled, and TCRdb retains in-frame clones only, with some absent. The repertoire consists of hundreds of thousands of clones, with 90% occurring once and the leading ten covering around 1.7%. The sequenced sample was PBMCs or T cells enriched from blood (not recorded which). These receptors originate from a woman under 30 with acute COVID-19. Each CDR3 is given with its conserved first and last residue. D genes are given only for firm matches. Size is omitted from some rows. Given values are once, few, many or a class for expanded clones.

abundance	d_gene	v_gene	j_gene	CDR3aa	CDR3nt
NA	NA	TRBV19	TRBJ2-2	CASSIWERVPGELFF	TGTGCCAGTAGTATCTGGGAGAGAGTGCCCGGGGAGCTGTTTTTT
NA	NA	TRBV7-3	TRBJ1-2	CASSLYGGVNYGYTF	TGTGCCAGCAGCTTATATGGAGGGGTTAACTATGGCTACACCTTC
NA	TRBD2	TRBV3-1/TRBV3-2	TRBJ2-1	CASSRAGVGSNEQFF	TGTGCCAGCAGCCGAGCGGGAGTGGGGTCCAATGAGCAGTTCTTC
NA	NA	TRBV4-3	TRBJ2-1	CASSQGSGQYNEQFF	TGCGCCAGCAGCCAAGGATCCGGACAGTACAATGAGCAGTTCTTC
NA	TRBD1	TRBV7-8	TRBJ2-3	CASSAPPGQGYTQYF	TGTGCCAGCAGCGCCCCACCGGGACAGGGATATACGCAGTATTTT
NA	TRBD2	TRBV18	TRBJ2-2	CASSLLAGGTGELFF	TGTGCCAGCTCACTGCTAGCGGGAGGAACCGGGGAGCTGTTTTTT
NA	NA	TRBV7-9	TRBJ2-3	CASSPRQRGDTQYF	TGTGCCAGCAGCCCTAGACAGCGCGGAGATACGCAGTATTTT
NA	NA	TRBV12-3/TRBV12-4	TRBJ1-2	CASRQDSHYGYTF	TGTGCCAGCAGACAAGACAGTCACTATGGCTACACCTTC
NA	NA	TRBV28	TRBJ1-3	CASSVGRGRGNTIYF	TGTGCCAGCAGCGTAGGGAGGGGACGTGGAAACACCATATATTTT
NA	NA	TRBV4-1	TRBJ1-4	CASSQDLWAVKGRRATNEKLFF	TGCGCCAGCAGCCAAGATCTTTGGGCGGTTAAGGGCCGGAGGGCAACTAATGAAAAACTGTTTTTT
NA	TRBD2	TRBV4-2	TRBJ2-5	CASSPSGRDQETQYF	TGTGCCAGCAGCCCTAGCGGGAGGGACCAAGAGACCCAGTACTTC
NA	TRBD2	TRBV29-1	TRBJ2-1	CSVLPTSGRVREQFF	TGCAGCGTGCTTCCTACTAGCGGGAGGGTAAGGGAGCAGTTCTTC
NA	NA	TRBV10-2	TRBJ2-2	CASSGVRKTGELFF	TGCGCCAGCAGTGGGGTGCGGAAGACCGGGGAGCTGTTTTTT
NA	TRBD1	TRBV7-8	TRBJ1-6	CASSSRQGRSPLHF	TGTGCCAGCAGCTCCCGACAGGGGAGGTCACCCCTCCACTTT
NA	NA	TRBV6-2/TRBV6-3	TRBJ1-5	CASSWASNQPQHF	TGTGCCAGCAGTTGGGCGAGCAATCAGCCCCAGCATTTT
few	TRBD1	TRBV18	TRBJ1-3	CASSELTGGSGNTIYF	TGTGCCAGCTCAGAGCTCACAGGGGGCTCTGGAAACACCATATATTTT
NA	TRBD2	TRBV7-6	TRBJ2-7	CASSRGTSGTYEQYF	TGTGCCAGCAGCCGAGGGACTAGCGGGACCTACGAGCAGTACTTC
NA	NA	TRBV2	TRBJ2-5	CASSGPFADQETQYF	TGTGCCAGCAGTGGGCCCTTTGCGGACCAAGAGACCCAGTACTTC
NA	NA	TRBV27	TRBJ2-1	CASSFSVQSSYNEQFF	TGTGCCAGCAGTTTCTCCGTACAGAGCTCCTACAATGAGCAGTTCTTC
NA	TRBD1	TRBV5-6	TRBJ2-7	CASSLGTGTGYYEQYF	TGTGCCAGCAGCTTGGGCACCGGGACAGGGTATTACGAGCAGTACTTC
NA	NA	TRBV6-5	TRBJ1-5	CASSRRGNQPQHF	TGTGCCAGCAGCAGGCGCGGGAATCAGCCCCAGCATTTT
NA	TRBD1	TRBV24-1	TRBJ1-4	CATSDSGTGLGKLFF	TGTGCCACCAGTGACTCCGGGACAGGGTTGGGAAAACTGTTTTTT
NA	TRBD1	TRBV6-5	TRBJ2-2	CASSLQGARTGELFF	TGTGCCAGCAGTTTACAGGGGGCGCGGACCGGGGAGCTGTTTTTT
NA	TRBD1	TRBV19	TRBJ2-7	CASSDRGIYEQYF	TGTGCCAGCTCAGACAGGGGGATTTACGAGCAGTACTTC
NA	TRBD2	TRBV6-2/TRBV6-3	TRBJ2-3	CASSYLAGVREDTQYF	TGTGCCAGCAGTTACCTAGCGGGAGTCCGGGAAGATACGCAGTATTTT
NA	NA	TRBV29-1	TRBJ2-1	CSVASSHNEQFF	TGCAGCGTTGCTAGCTCACACAATGAGCAGTTCTTC
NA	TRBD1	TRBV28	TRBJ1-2	CASSSSGGANSGYTF	TGTGCCAGCAGTTCTTCAGGGGGCGCGAACTCTGGCTACACCTTC
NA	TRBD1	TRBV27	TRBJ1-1	CASSNRQGQMNTEAFF	TGTGCCAGCAGCAACCGACAGGGGCAAATGAACACTGAAGCTTTCTTT
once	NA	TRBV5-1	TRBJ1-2	CASSVRGQGLRYGYTF	TGCGCCAGCAGCGTGCGGGGGCAGGGGCTCCGCTATGGCTACACCTTC
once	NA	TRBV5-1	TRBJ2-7	CASRQDSGWEQYF	TGCGCCAGCAGGCAGGACAGCGGATGGGAGCAGTACTTC
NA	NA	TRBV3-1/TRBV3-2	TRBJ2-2	CASSQGAGGELFF	TGTGCCAGCAGCCAAGGCGCAGGGGGGGAGCTGTTTTTT
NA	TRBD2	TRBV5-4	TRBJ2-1	CASSAAFEAGVQKNEQFF	TGTGCCAGCAGCGCCGCTTTTGAGGCGGGAGTACAGAAAAATGAGCAGTTCTTC
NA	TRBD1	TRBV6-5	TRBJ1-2	CASSPLWGQGGGYTF	TGTGCCAGCAGTCCGCTTTGGGGACAGGGGGGCGGCTACACCTTC
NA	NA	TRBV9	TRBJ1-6	CASSPLPGFSPLHF	TGTGCCAGCAGCCCACTCCCAGGGTTTTCACCCCTCCACTTT
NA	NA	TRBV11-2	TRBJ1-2	CASSLVRGGASGYTF	TGTGCCAGCAGCTTAGTACGTGGGGGGGCCAGTGGCTACACCTTC